The next 17 T cell receptor beta chains were all read from a single sample in a study of blood T cell repertoires in COVID-19. Data came from immunoSEQ multiplex PCR; TCRdb stores just in-frame clones and leaves some out. The repertoire has over 110,000 clones, around 89% of them found once; the top ten carry 25% to 35%. The sample consisted of peripheral blood. The source is a human donor in a cohort sampled during active COVID-19.

In its sample, this clone was seen a few times. The V and J genes are TRBV6-1 and TRBJ2-1; 8 bases fit TRBD2. V lost 3 bases, J lost 0 bases, and 1 base stayed unmatched. Germline V gene lookup returns CDR1 MNHNS and CDR2 SASEGT. The CDR3 runs to 15 residues. CDR3 sequence reads: CASSERGVSYNEQFF. The CDR3 coding sequence is TGTGCCAGCAGTGAGCGGGGGGTCTCCTACAATGAGCAGTTCTTC.

The chain joins TRBV30 to TRBJ1-4, with D tentatively TRBD1 (6 bases). The germline V and J ends were trimmed by 4 bases and 7 bases, with 10 bases remaining between them. Germline loops: CDR1 GTSNPN, CDR2 SVGIG (reference sequence). CDR3 length: 12 amino acids. The CDR3 DNA reads as TGTGCCTGGAATAGGGGGTCTGAAAAACTGTTTTTT. Its translation is CAWNRGSEKLFF. Supplemented by reference TRBV30 and TRBJ1-4, the full variable domain reads SQTIHQWPATLVQPVGSPLSLECTVEGTSNPNLYWYRQAAGRGLQLLFYSVGIGQISSEVPQNLSASRPQDRQFILSSKKLLLSDSGFYLCAWNRGSEKLFFGSGTQLSVL.

CDR3 amino acids: CASSPRQGMNTEAFF. In nucleotides, the CDR3 is TGTGCCAGCTCACCACGACAGGGAATGAACACTGAAGCTTTCTTT. V and J are TRBV18 and TRBJ1-1; 7 bases agree with TRBD1. The CDR3 loop spans 15 amino acids. With 1 base clipped from V and 0 bases from J, the junction kept 2 bases outside the gene matches. The germline gives CDR1 KGHSH, CDR2 LQKENI.

This clone was picked up one time. This rearrangement joins TRBV24-1 to TRBJ2-5; 12 bases agree with TRBD2. This CDR3 comprises 16 residues. Germline CDR1 reads KGHDR; CDR2 reads SFDVKD. Germline trimming cut 2 bases from V and 3 bases from J; bases unmatched to any gene: 3. The CDR3 DNA follows: TGTGCCACCAGTGATTCCTGGACTAGCGGGGAAGAGACCCAGTACTTC. Translated, it gives CATSDSWTSGEETQYF.

Regarding this clone: Other DNA sequences in the sample encode the same CDR3. The J gene is TRBJ1-2, the V gene TRBV19; D is possibly TRBD1 (5 bases). V lost 5 bases to trimming and J lost 7 bases, with 14 bases between them. Germline values: CDR1 LNHDA, CDR2 SQIVND (reference sequence). The CDR3 runs to 13 residues. CDR3 sequence reads: CASSPPRRGGYTF. The CDR3 DNA reads TGTGCCAGTAGTCCCCCACGGAGGGGTGGCTACACCTTC.

The rearrangement joins TRBV20-1 to TRBJ2-7, with TRBD1 matching over 7 bases. The V gene end was trimmed by 6 bases and the J gene end by 3 bases; junction bases not matched to a gene: 2. Germline values: CDR1 DFQATT, CDR2 SNEGSKA (reference sequence). CDR3 size: 11 residues. The DNA for the CDR3 is TGCAGTGCCACAGGGGTCTACGAGCAGTACTTC. This sequence encodes CSATGVYEQYF.

The V gene is TRBV6-6, the J gene TRBJ1-3; TRBD1 is a possible D gene (5 bases). Per germline, CDR1 MNHNY and CDR2 SVGAGI (reference sequence). Trimming removed 6 bases from V and 0 bases from J, with 12 bases in between. The CDR3 spans 15 residues. Here the CDR3 reads CASSQGLLSGNTIYF. The CDR3, as DNA: TGTGCCAGCAGCCAGGGCCTACTCTCTGGAAACACCATATATTTT.

The chain's CDR3 is CASSLGTGWGTEAFF. CDR3 coding DNA: TGCGCCAGCAGCTTGGGGACAGGGTGGGGCACTGAAGCTTTCTTT. The chain carries TRBV5-1 and TRBJ1-1; 8 bases map to TRBD1. The V gene end was trimmed by 0 bases and the J gene end by 4 bases; junction bases not matched to a gene: 5. This CDR3 comprises 15 residues. Germline loops: CDR1 SGHRS, CDR2 YFSETQ.

The chain uses TRBV5-1 and TRBJ2-5; 8 bases match TRBD1. J gave up 3 bases and V 4 bases, and 5 bases lay outside the gene matches. The CDR3 contains 14 residues. The germline gives CDR1 SGHRS, CDR2 YFSETQ. The CDR3 sequence: CASSRTGNEETQYF. CDR3 in DNA: TGCGCCAGCAGCCGGACAGGGAATGAAGAGACCCAGTACTTC.

This clone came up a few times. CDR3 protein: CASSLAPGFSNQPQHF. The CDR3 DNA is TGTGCCAGCAGCTTAGCGCCCGGGTTTAGCAATCAGCCCCAGCATTTT. The J gene is TRBJ1-5, the V gene TRBV7-6; D is uncertain. Looked up from germline, CDR1 is SGHVS and CDR2 is FNYEAQ. V lost 0 bases and J 0 bases, leaving 9 bases between the germline ends. The CDR3 consists of 16 residues. Combining the CDR3 with reference TRBV7-6 and TRBJ1-5 gives the whole variable domain GAGVSQSPRYKVTKRGQDVALRCDPISGHVSLYWYRQALGQGPEFLTYFNYEAQQDKSGLPNDRFSAERPEGSISTLTIQRTEQRDSAMYRCASSLAPGFSNQPQHFGDGTRLSIL.

This chain links TRBV6-5 with TRBJ2-3; tentatively, D is TRBD2 (5 bases). The V end was cut by 10 bases, the J end by 6 bases, with 20 bases between. This CDR3 is built from 14 residues. Germline V CDR1 and CDR2: MNHEY, SVGAGI. The CDR3, as DNA: TGTGCCACCTCACTAGACGGGGTTCTCGATACGCAGTATTTT. Translated: CATSLDGVLDTQYF.

This clone was seen a handful of times. The chain joins TRBV24-1 to TRBJ1-2; 8 nucleotides line up with TRBD1. This CDR3 has 12 residues. Germline V gene data show CDR1 as KGHDR and CDR2 as SFDVKD. Trimming removed 12 bases from V and 4 bases from J; junction bases left unmatched: 6. The CDR3 is CAAGDRSYGYTF. The CDR3 nucleotides are TGTGCCGCCGGGGACAGGAGCTATGGCTACACCTTC.

This clone was picked up a small number of times. The genes are TRBV3-1 (or the pseudogene TRBV3-2) and TRBJ2-3, with a possible D match to TRBD1 (6 bases). There are 15 residues in the CDR3. The V and J ends lost 5 bases and 4 bases respectively, with 16 bases between them. CDR1 and CDR2 (germline): LGHDT, YNNKEL (reference sequence). The CDR3: CASSVAQGMADTQYF. Here the CDR3 DNA reads TGTGCCAGCAGCGTGGCCCAGGGGATGGCAGATACGCAGTATTTT.

This clone showed up just once. The V and J genes are TRBV9 and TRBJ2-3; possible D gene TRBD2, 5 bases. Germline V gene sequence: CDR1 SGDLS, CDR2 YYNGEE. V shed 0 bases and J shed 2 bases, with 13 bases lying between them. This CDR3 is 16 amino acids long. The CDR3 DNA follows: TGTGCCAGCAGCGTAGGGGTAGTGGAGGCCACAGATACGCAGTATTTT. Encoded protein: CASSVGVVEATDTQYF.

This rearrangement joins TRBV3-1 (or the pseudogene TRBV3-2) to TRBJ2-1; 7 bases align to TRBD2. The V gene end was trimmed by 1 base and the J gene end by 4 bases; junction bases not matched to a gene: 4. Per the germline V gene, CDR1 is LGHDT and CDR2 is YNNKEL (reference sequence). The CDR3 is 15 amino acids. CDR3 sequence reads: CASSQVSSGYNEQFF. The CDR3 DNA follows: TGTGCCAGCAGCCAAGTGTCTAGCGGATACAATGAGCAGTTCTTC.

The chain couples TRBV6-6 to TRBJ2-6; 7 positions agree with TRBD1. Germline values: CDR1 MNHNY, CDR2 SVGAGI (reference sequence). The V and J ends lost 6 bases and 0 bases, in that order; junction bases with no gene match: 5. The CDR3 length is 16 residues. CDR3 sequence (DNA): TGTGCCAGCAGGAGGGACAGTAGCTCTGGGGCCAACGTCCTGACTTTC. Its protein is CASRRDSSSGANVLTF.

The chain combines TRBV6-5 with TRBJ1-2; 7 nucleotides agree with TRBD1. The CDR3 runs 16 residues. V lost 2 bases and J lost 2; bases outside the gene matches: 8. Germline values: CDR1 MNHEY, CDR2 SVGAGI. CDR3 DNA sequence: TGTGCCAGCAGTTACGGGACAGCACTTCTCAACTATGGCTACACCTTC. This gives the protein CASSYGTALLNYGYTF.